Listed here are 21 T cell receptor beta chains from one sample, sequenced in a study of CD8+ T cells in alopecia areata. Sequencing used cDNA as its template, made by extracting RNA and reverse transcribing it. Here immunoSEQ multiplex PCR was the method, and the copy in TCRdb shows in-frame clones only, minus some. In the table there are around 65,000 clones, about 45% of which are singletons. The material sequenced was CD8+ T cells sorted from blood, taken at week 0. The receptors come from a human donor with alopecia areata.

V is TRBV29-1 and J is TRBJ2-2; 10 bases fit TRBD1. Per the germline V gene, CDR1 is SQVTM and CDR2 is ANQGSEA. Losses at the gene ends were 7 bases for V and 8 bases for J; bases not matched to a gene: 13. The CDR3 has 15 residues. The CDR3 region has the DNA TGCAGCGCAGCCGGGACAGGGGCCGATCGAGGGGAGCTGTTTTTT. Amino acids: CSAAGTGADRGELFF.

The J gene is TRBJ2-7, the V gene TRBV2, with D possibly being TRBD2 (6 bases). The V gene's germline CDR1 is SNHLY and CDR2 FYNNEI. Trimming stripped 3 bases from V and 7 bases from J, with 19 bases between. The CDR3 spans 15 residues. CDR3 in amino acids: CASSDWRDGTLEQYF. Here the CDR3 DNA reads TGTGCCAGCAGTGATTGGCGGGACGGAACTTTGGAGCAGTACTTC.

This clone was found a few times. This chain connects TRBV11-1 to TRBJ2-2; TRBD2 agrees at 9 bases. The germline CDR1 and CDR2 sequences are SGHAT and FQDESV (reference sequence). The CDR3 runs to 16 residues. Trimming at V came to 3 bases and at J to 2 bases, leaving 4 bases not matched to a gene. This CDR3 reads CASSFFSGSNTGELFF. DNA for the CDR3: TGTGCCAGCAGCTTTTTTAGCGGGAGTAACACCGGGGAGCTGTTTTTT. The full variable domain, its missing parts supplied by reference TRBV11-1 and TRBJ2-2, is EAEVAQSPRYKITEKSQAVAFWCDPISGHATLYWYRQILGQGPELLVQFQDESVVDDSQLPKDRFSAERLKGVDSTLKIQPAELGDSAMYLCASSFFSGSNTGELFFGEGSRLTVL.

The chain couples TRBV27 to TRBJ2-7, with D possibly being TRBD2 (5 bases). The CDR3 has 13 residues. V lost 3 bases, J lost 2 bases, and 8 bases lay in between. The germline CDR1 and CDR2 sequences are MNHEY and SMNVEV (reference sequence). As DNA, the CDR3 is TGTGCCAGCAGTTTGGACGGGGCCTACGAGCAGTACTTC. Protein product: CASSLDGAYEQYF.

The V and J genes are TRBV30 and TRBJ1-1, with TRBD1 as a possible D gene (5 bases). Germline V gene data show CDR1 as GTSNPN and CDR2 as SVGIG (reference sequence). The CDR3 covers 13 residues. V was shortened by 0 bases and J by 4 bases, with 9 bases between the two germline ends. The CDR3 here is CAWSVGDSTEAFF. DNA for the CDR3: TGTGCCTGGAGTGTGGGGGATTCCACTGAAGCTTTCTTT.

The V gene is TRBV9, the J gene TRBJ2-3; 11 bases match TRBD2. The V and J ends lost 3 bases and 0 bases, in that order; junction bases with no gene match: 3. There are 16 residues in the CDR3. Germline assignment: CDR1 SGDLS and CDR2 YYNGEE. CDR3 in amino acids: CASSARTSGSTDTQYF. CDR3 sequence (DNA): TGTGCCAGCAGCGCCCGGACTAGCGGGAGCACAGATACGCAGTATTTT.

The rearrangement joins TRBV29-1 to TRBJ2-1; TRBD1 matches 7 bases. V lost 3 bases to trimming and J lost 5 bases; unmatched junction nucleotides: 4. The CDR3 contains 13 residues. CDR1 and CDR2 (germline): SQVTM, ANQGSEA. CDR3 residues: CSVDGQADNEQFF. CDR3 in DNA: TGCAGCGTTGACGGACAGGCCGACAATGAGCAGTTCTTC.

J is TRBJ1-4 and V is TRBV4-1; D gene ambiguous. Trimming took off 1 base at V and 7 bases at J, with 7 bases between the two ends. The CDR3 is 13 residues long. Per germline, CDR1 MGHRA and CDR2 YSYEKL. CDR3 region: CASSQVGGEKLFF. CDR3 sequence (DNA): TGCGCCAGCAGCCAAGTGGGAGGTGAAAAACTGTTTTTT.

In its sample, this clone was seen a few times. The genes are TRBV7-9 and TRBJ2-7; 8 bases fit TRBD1. The CDR3 runs to 15 residues. Germline assignment: CDR1 SEHNR and CDR2 FQNEAQ (reference sequence). Trimming took 5 bases from V and 4 from J; bases not matched to a gene: 10. Here the CDR3 reads CASSNTLDRAYEQYF. CDR3 DNA: TGTGCCAGCAGCAACACCCTGGACAGGGCTTACGAGCAGTACTTC.

The rearrangement uses TRBV4-1 and TRBJ2-5; D gene uncertain. The CDR3 runs 15 residues. The V end was cut by 1 base, the J end by 4 bases, with 13 bases between. Germline values: CDR1 MGHRA, CDR2 YSYEKL. CDR3 residues: CASSQASVPGETQYF. CDR3 nucleotides: TGCGCCAGCAGCCAAGCGAGCGTCCCGGGAGAGACCCAGTACTTC.

This clone was observed a single time. The CDR3 nucleotides read TGTGCCTGGAGTACCCAGACCGACAGGATGGAAAAACTGTTTTTT. Its translation: CAWSTQTDRMEKLFF. The gene calls are TRBV30 and TRBJ1-4, with D possibly matching TRBD1 (6 bases). The CDR3 loop spans 15 amino acids. V was clipped by 2 bases and J by 8 bases, with 18 bases between them. The germline CDR1 and CDR2 sequences are GTSNPN and SVGIG (reference sequence).

This chain joins TRBV2 and TRBJ2-3; D unclear. Looked up from germline, CDR1 is SNHLY and CDR2 is FYNNEI. With 2 bases removed from V and 1 base from J, the gap between germline ends came to 13 bases. This CDR3 is built from 16 residues. For the CDR3, the DNA is TGTGCCAGCAGTGAACCCCCTACCACGGGCACAGATACGCAGTATTTT. This gives the protein CASSEPPTTGTDTQYF.

This chain connects TRBV6-1 to TRBJ2-7; D unclear. The CDR3 is 13 residues long. The V and J ends lost 5 bases and 3 bases respectively, with 11 bases between them. Germline V CDR1 and CDR2: MNHNS, SASEGT. CDR3 bases: TGTGCCAGCAGTCACCGACACCTCTACGAGCAGTACTTC. Residues: CASSHRHLYEQYF.

The chain recombines TRBV29-1 with TRBJ1-2; 10 nucleotides line up with TRBD1. This CDR3 spans 13 amino acids. Germline CDR1 reads SQVTM; CDR2 reads ANQGSEA. Unmatched junction bases numbered 4, after V lost 6 bases and J lost 3 bases. This CDR3 is CSVGQGPHYGYTF. The CDR3 coding sequence is TGCAGCGTGGGACAGGGGCCACACTATGGCTACACCTTC.

This clone was detected only once. This chain links TRBV7-9 with TRBJ2-2; a weak D match, TRBD2 (6 bases). Between the trimmed V and J ends, which lost 6 bases and 2 bases, there was a span of 10 bases. The germline V gene has CDR1 SEHNR and CDR2 FQNEAQ (reference sequence). The CDR3 contains 14 residues. CDR3 protein: CASRPGVNTGELFF. The CDR3 nucleotides read TGTGCCAGCAGACCGGGGGTTAACACCGGGGAGCTGTTTTTT.

The rearrangement links TRBV7-9 to TRBJ2-5; no clear D. V lost 5 bases, J lost 1 base, and 2 bases lay in between. The CDR3 extends over 11 amino acids. From germline, CDR1 is SEHNR and CDR2 FQNEAQ (reference sequence). This CDR3 is CASSIQETQYF. The CDR3 DNA follows: TGTGCCAGCAGCATCCAAGAGACCCAGTACTTC.

V usage is TRBV2 and J usage is TRBJ1-2; 8 nucleotides match TRBD1. Trimming took 8 bases from V and 4 from J; bases not matched to a gene: 6. CDR1 is SNHLY and CDR2 is FYNNEI in the germline V gene. This CDR3 has 13 amino acids. CDR3: CASQGALGYGYTF. CDR3 DNA: TGTGCCAGCCAGGGGGCGCTCGGCTATGGCTACACCTTC.

CDR3 in amino acids: CASSRQADQAFF. The CDR3, as DNA: TGCGCCAGCAGTCGACAGGCGGATCAAGCTTTCTTT. The chain joins TRBV5-1 to TRBJ1-1, with D maybe TRBD1 (6 bases). The V gene's germline CDR1 is SGHRS and CDR2 YFSETQ. The V end was cut by 5 bases, the J end by 9 bases, with 14 bases between. The CDR3 has 12 amino acids.

The chain employs TRBV11-2 and TRBJ2-7, with TRBD1 identical over 9 bases. V shed 3 bases, J shed 4 bases, and the junction held 10 bases outside the gene matches. Germline CDR1 SGHAT, CDR2 FQNNGV. This CDR3 has 16 amino acids. CDR3 region: CASSFKSGTGLYEQYF. Here the CDR3 DNA reads TGTGCCAGCAGCTTTAAATCCGGGACAGGGTTATACGAGCAGTACTTC. Combining the CDR3 with reference TRBV11-2 and TRBJ2-7 gives the whole variable domain EAGVAQSPRYKIIEKRQSVAFWCNPISGHATLYWYQQILGQGPKLLIQFQNNGVVDDSQLPKDRFSAERLKGVDSTLKIQPAKLEDSAVYLCASSFKSGTGLYEQYFGPGTRLTVT.

The chain couples TRBV7-6 to TRBJ2-5; the D call may be TRBD1 or TRBD2 (5 bases each). The V end was cut by 3 bases, the J end by 5 bases, with 13 bases between. The CDR3 runs to 14 residues. The germline gives CDR1 SGHVS, CDR2 FNYEAQ. This CDR3 reads CASSFTGARETQYF. CDR3 DNA: TGTGCCAGCAGCTTTACCGGGGCCAGGGAGACCCAGTACTTC.

The rearrangement uses TRBV30 and TRBJ2-1; D gene ambiguous. Germline CDR1 GTSNPN, CDR2 SVGIG (reference sequence). This CDR3 spans 12 amino acids. For the CDR3, the DNA is TGTGCGGGCGGAGACCTGGTCAATGAGCAGTTCTTC. Protein sequence: CAGGDLVNEQFF.